Shown below are 7 T cell receptor beta chains from a single sample sequenced in a study of shared clonotypes between healthy human individuals. Data came from immunoSEQ multiplex PCR; TCRdb stores just in-frame clones and leaves some out. The data show approximately 2.5 million clones, around nine tenths seen once. Sequenced input: naive CD4+ T cells sorted from blood. The subset here: CD45RA+ positively selected. The receptor source for this set is a man aged 18 to 30 in good health.

The chain links TRBV11-2 to TRBJ2-1, with no clear D. CDR3 length: 12 residues. Deletions cut 5 bases from V and 12 bases from J, with 14 bases between. Germline V gene data show CDR1 as SGHAT and CDR2 as FQNNGV. As DNA, the CDR3 is TGTGCCAGCAGCCCCGGACCGCCCCTGCAGTTCTTC. Amino acids: CASSPGPPLQFF.

V and J are TRBV7-6 and TRBJ2-7; 11 bases agree with TRBD1. Germline CDR1 reads SGHVS; CDR2 reads FNYEAQ. This CDR3 is 14 amino acids long. V dropped 5 bases and J dropped 7; count of bases not matched to a gene: 7. The CDR3 bases are TGTGCCAGCAGCCCCGGACAGGGGGCGTTAGAGCAGTACTTC. As protein: CASSPGQGALEQYF.

This chain joins TRBV6-5 and TRBJ1-1; D not resolved. Germline V gene sequence: CDR1 MNHEY, CDR2 SVGAGI. The CDR3 is made up of 13 amino acids. Trimming cost V 0 bases and J 11 bases, with 13 bases left between them. The CDR3 DNA reads TGTGCCAGCAGTTACTCGGTCGGTGGTGGGGCTTTCTTT. It codes for CASSYSVGGGAFF.

In DNA, the CDR3 is TGTGCCAGCAGCCCGCCTAGCTCTTTAACTTGGGAGCAGTTCTTC. It encodes CASSPPSSLTWEQFF. V is TRBV7-9 and J is TRBJ2-1; maybe TRBD2 (5 bases). Trimming shortened V by 5 bases and J by 10 bases, and 21 bases separated the two germline ends. The CDR3 is 15 amino acids. Germline V gene data show CDR1 as SEHNR and CDR2 as FQNEAQ (reference sequence).

The chain recombines TRBV2 with TRBJ2-3; possibly TRBD1 for D (5 bases). V was trimmed by 9 bases and J by 6 bases, leaving 10 bases between them. Germline V gene data show CDR1 as SNHLY and CDR2 as FYNNEI. This CDR3 is 11 amino acids long. This chain's CDR3 is CASRPGDTQYF. The CDR3 DNA sequence: TGTGCCAGTCGACCAGGGGATACGCAGTATTTT.

The rearrangement uses TRBV27 and TRBJ1-6; D is unclear. The V end was cut by 6 bases, the J end by 0 bases, with 15 bases between. The CDR3 sequence is 17 residues long. Germline V gene sequence: CDR1 MNHEY, CDR2 SMNVEV (reference sequence). The CDR3 DNA reads as TGTGCCAGCAGAGTGGACGGCTCGAGCTCCTATAATTCACCCCTCCACTTT. Translation: CASRVDGSSSYNSPLHF.

This chain connects TRBV12-1 to TRBJ2-2; the table's D call TRBD1 went unverified against the DNA. TRBV12-1 is listed as a pseudogene. The CDR3 spans 16 residues. CDR3 coding DNA: TGTGCCAGCAGCCCCATGGACATAGGGAACACCGGGGAGCTGTTTTTT. Its translation: CASSPMDIGNTGELFF.